The 3 T cell receptor beta chains in this list originate from one sample, sequenced in a study of blood T cells in healthy people across ages. Next came a second PCR, run for about 7 to 12 cycles, which used a sample-barcoded 5' primer along with a J-beta primer mix. TCRdb ran MiXCR on the 5' RACE reads and lists one entry per CDR3 protein. This table holds 1.8 million or so distinct CDR3 sequences, around 40% found once. Sample: blood. Receptors were obtained from a human donor in good health.

V gene TRBV20-1 combines with J gene TRBJ2-1, with D perhaps matching TRBD2 (6 bases). V gave up 4 bases and J gave up 1 base, with 11 bases separating them. Germline CDR1 is DFQATT and CDR2 is SNEGSKA (reference sequence). This CDR3 is 14 amino acids long. The CDR3 DNA sequence: TGCAGTGCTACCCTGGAGGGGTCCTACAATGAGCAGTTCTTC. It specifies CSATLEGSYNEQFF.

This clonotype has a handful of counts. This rearrangement joins TRBV7-6 to TRBJ2-7; no clear D. The germline V gene has CDR1 SGHVS and CDR2 FNYEAQ. V was shortened by 1 base and J by 3 bases, with 10 bases between the two germline ends. The CDR3 covers 14 residues. The CDR3 protein is CASSLGHVNYEQYF. CDR3 sequence (DNA): TGTGCCAGCAGCTTAGGCCACGTTAACTACGAGCAGTACTTC.

This clonotype occurred once. The chain carries TRBV20-1 and TRBJ2-5; 8 bases fit TRBD2. Germline V lookup: CDR1 DFQATT, CDR2 SNEGSKA (reference sequence). V was clipped by 6 bases and J by 1 base; unmatched bases: 10. The CDR3 runs to 15 residues. In DNA form, the CDR3 reads TGCAGTGCCCCTCGGGTAGCGGGGTCCCAAGAGACCCAGTACTTC. Translation gives CSAPRVAGSQETQYF.